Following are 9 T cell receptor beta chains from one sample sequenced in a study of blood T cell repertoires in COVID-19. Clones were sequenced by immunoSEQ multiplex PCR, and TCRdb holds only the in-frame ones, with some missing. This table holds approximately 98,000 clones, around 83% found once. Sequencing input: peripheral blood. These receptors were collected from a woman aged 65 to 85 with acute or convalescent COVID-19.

The CDR3 nucleotides read TGTGCCAGCAGCCGGGACAGACACACCGGGGAGCTGTTTTTT. Translated, it gives CASSRDRHTGELFF. V and J are TRBV28 and TRBJ2-2; TRBD1 matches at 7 bases. This CDR3 region has 14 residues. Germline V lookup: CDR1 MDHEN, CDR2 SYDVKM. The trim removed 6 bases at V and 3 bases at J, leaving 4 bases unmatched.

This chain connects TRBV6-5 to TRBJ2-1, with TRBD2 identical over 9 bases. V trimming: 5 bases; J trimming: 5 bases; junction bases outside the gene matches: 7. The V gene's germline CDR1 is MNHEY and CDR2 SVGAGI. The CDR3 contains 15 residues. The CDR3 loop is CASSTGTSTNNEQFF. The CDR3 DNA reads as TGTGCCAGCAGTACCGGGACTAGCACCAACAATGAGCAGTTCTTC.

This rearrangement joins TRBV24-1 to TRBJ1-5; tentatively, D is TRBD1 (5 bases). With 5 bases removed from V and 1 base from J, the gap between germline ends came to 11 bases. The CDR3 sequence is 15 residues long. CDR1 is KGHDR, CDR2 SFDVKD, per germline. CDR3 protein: CATSVGGTSNQPQHF. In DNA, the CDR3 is TGTGCCACCAGTGTGGGGGGAACAAGCAATCAGCCCCAGCATTTT.

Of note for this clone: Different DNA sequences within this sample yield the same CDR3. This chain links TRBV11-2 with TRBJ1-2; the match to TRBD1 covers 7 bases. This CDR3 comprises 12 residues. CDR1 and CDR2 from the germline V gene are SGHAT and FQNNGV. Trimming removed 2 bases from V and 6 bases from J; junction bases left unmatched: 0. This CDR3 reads CASSLTGDGYTF. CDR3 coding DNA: TGTGCCAGCAGCTTAACAGGGGATGGCTACACCTTC.

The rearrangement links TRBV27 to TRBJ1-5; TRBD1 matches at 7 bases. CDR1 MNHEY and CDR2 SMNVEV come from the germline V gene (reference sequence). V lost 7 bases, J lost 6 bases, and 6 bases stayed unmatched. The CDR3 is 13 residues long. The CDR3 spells CASKRAGGQPQHF. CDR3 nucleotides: TGTGCCAGCAAGAGGGCAGGGGGTCAGCCCCAGCATTTT.

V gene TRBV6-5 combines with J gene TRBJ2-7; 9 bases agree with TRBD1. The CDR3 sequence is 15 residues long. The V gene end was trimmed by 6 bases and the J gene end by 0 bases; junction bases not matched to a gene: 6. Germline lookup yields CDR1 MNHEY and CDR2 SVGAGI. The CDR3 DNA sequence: TGTGCCAGCAGGGGACAGGGTCTCGCCTCCTACGAGCAGTACTTC. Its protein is CASRGQGLASYEQYF.

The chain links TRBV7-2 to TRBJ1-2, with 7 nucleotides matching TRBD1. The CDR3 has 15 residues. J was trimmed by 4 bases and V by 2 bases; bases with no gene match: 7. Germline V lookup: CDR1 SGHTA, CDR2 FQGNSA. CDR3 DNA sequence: TGTGCCAGCAGCTTAACGATAGGACAGGCCTATGGCTACACCTTC. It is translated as CASSLTIGQAYGYTF.

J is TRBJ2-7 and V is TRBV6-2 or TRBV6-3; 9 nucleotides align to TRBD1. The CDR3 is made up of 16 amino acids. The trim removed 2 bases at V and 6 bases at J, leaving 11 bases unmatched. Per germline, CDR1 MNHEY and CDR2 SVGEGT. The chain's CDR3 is CASSYSDRGKRSEQYV. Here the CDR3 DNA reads TGTGCCAGCAGTTACAGCGACAGGGGGAAGCGAAGCGAGCAGTACGTC.

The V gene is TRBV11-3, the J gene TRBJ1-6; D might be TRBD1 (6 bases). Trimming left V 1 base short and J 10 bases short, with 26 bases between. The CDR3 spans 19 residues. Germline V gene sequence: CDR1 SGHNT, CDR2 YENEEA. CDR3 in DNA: TGTGCCAGCAGCTTAGGATTCGGGTGGTTGAGGGTGAGGGGGTCACCCCTCCACTTT. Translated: CASSLGFGWLRVRGSPLHF.